This TCR beta chain was found in a study of T cells after yellow fever vaccination. General study points: At about 97% for CD4 and approximately 88% for CD8, most primary-vaccination clones showed up again after the booster. By day 5 rather than day 15, the secondary response had peaked, though it was weaker. The presence of abundant clonotypes contaminating from the bulk population was possible in FACS-sorted repertoires.

This clonotype was picked up a small number of times. Antigen: not known. TCR cDNA, made by 5'RACE template switching, carried an added universal primer site and UMIs. TCRdb used MiXCR to reprocess the 5' RACE reads, holding one entry per CDR3 protein. Of 350,000 or so distinct CDR3 sequences in the sample, roughly 7.5% were seen once. The sequences come from PBMCs, collected about 49 days after the first yellow fever vaccination. The clonotype comes from a man younger than 35 who received the YFV17D yellow fever vaccine.

The chain's CDR3 is CASSLTTGTEAFF. The CDR3 bases are TGTGCCAGCAGCCTAACCACAGGCACTGAAGCTTTCTTT. The chain links TRBV5-4 to TRBJ1-1; TRBD1 is a possible D gene (5 bases). Germline V CDR1 and CDR2: SGHNT, YYREEE (reference sequence). The CDR3 sequence is 13 residues long. V shed 4 bases and J shed 4 bases, with 11 bases lying between them. Full variable domain (remainder filled in from reference TRBV5-4 and TRBJ1-1): ETGVTQSPTHLIKTRGQQVTLRCSSQSGHNTVSWYQQALGQGPQFIFQYYREEENGRGNFPPRFSGLQFPNYSSELNVNALELDDSALYLCASSLTTGTEAFFGQGTRLTVV.